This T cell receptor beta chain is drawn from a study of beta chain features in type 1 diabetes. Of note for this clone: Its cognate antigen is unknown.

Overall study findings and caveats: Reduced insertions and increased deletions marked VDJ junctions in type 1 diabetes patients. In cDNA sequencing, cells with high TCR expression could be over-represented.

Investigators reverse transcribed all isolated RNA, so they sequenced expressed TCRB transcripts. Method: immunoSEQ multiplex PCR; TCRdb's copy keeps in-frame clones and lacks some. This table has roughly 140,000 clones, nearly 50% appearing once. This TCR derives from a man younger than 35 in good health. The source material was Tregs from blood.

The chain's CDR3 is CASSLEGLGHSANYGYTF. CDR3 nucleotides: TGTGCCAGCAGCTTAGAGGGGCTCGGCCACTCTGCGAACTATGGCTACACCTTC. The V and J genes are TRBV7-2 and TRBJ1-2, with D possibly TRBD1 on 5 matching bases. Trimming cost V 1 base and J 2 bases, with 20 bases left between them. The CDR3 spans 18 residues. Germline-derived CDR1 and CDR2 are SGHTA and FQGNSA.